Following are 12 T cell receptor beta chains from one sample sequenced in a study of T cells after posttransplantation cyclophosphamide. Clones were read by immunoSEQ multiplex PCR, and TCRdb kept only the in-frame ones, dropping some. The sample includes around 12,000 clones, 90% to 95% of them seen just once. The sequenced sample was naive CD8+ T cells sorted from PBMCs. These receptor sequences come from a man aged 30-40 years in good health and a related stem cell transplant donor.

The chain has TRBV4-3 and TRBJ1-1; tentatively, D is TRBD1 (5 bases). V gave up 0 bases and J gave up 1 base, with 15 bases separating them. The CDR3 totals 17 residues. Germline values: CDR1 LGHNA, CDR2 YSLEER. In DNA, the CDR3 is TGCGCCAGCAGCCAAGATCATCTGCAGGGTGAGAACACTGAAGCTTTCTTT. Residues: CASSQDHLQGENTEAFF.

The CDR3 sequence: CASSWGQGDEQYF. CDR3 nucleotides: TGCGCCAGCAGCTGGGGACAGGGGGACGAGCAGTACTTC. The chain is built from TRBV5-1 and TRBJ2-7, with TRBD1 identical over 11 bases. The germline CDR1 and CDR2 sequences are SGHRS and YFSETQ. The CDR3 is 13 amino acids. The ends lost 3 bases at V and 5 bases at J; junction bases unmatched: 1.

The chain couples TRBV11-3 to TRBJ2-2; the D is unclear. The CDR3 is made up of 11 amino acids. Trimming cost V 8 bases and J 3 bases, with 4 bases left between them. From germline, CDR1 is SGHNT and CDR2 YENEEA. This CDR3 reads CASEDTGELFF. The CDR3 bases are TGTGCCAGCGAGGACACCGGGGAGCTGTTTTTT.

This sequence joins TRBV6-1 and TRBJ1-5; TRBD1 matches 7 bases. Germline V gives CDR1 MNHNS, CDR2 SASEGT. This CDR3 is 15 amino acids long. V dropped 4 bases and J dropped 2; count of bases not matched to a gene: 5. The CDR3 protein is CASSVYRGGNQPQHF. In DNA, the CDR3 is TGTGCCAGCAGTGTCTACAGGGGCGGCAATCAGCCCCAGCATTTT.

This chain joins TRBV5-1 and TRBJ2-7; 8 bases agree with TRBD2. Losses at the gene ends were 3 bases for V and 3 bases for J; bases not matched to a gene: 5. Per germline, CDR1 SGHRS and CDR2 YFSETQ. The CDR3 has 14 amino acids. For the CDR3, the DNA is TGCGCCAGCAGCTCCACGGGGGGGGGCTACGAGCAGTACTTC. The encoded protein is CASSSTGGGYEQYF.

V and J are TRBV4-1 and TRBJ2-5, with 10 bases identical to TRBD2. With 0 bases clipped from V and 5 bases from J, the junction kept 9 bases outside the gene matches. CDR1 and CDR2 from the germline V gene are MGHRA and YSYEKL. The CDR3 contains 17 residues. CDR3 amino acids: CASSQEVASGGGETQYF. DNA of the CDR3: TGCGCCAGCAGCCAAGAGGTGGCTAGCGGGGGCGGTGAGACCCAGTACTTC.

V gene TRBV7-9 combines with J gene TRBJ2-5; TRBD1 agrees at 11 bases. The CDR3 totals 16 residues. Trimming removed 4 bases from V and 5 bases from J; junction bases left unmatched: 9. Per the germline V gene, CDR1 is SEHNR and CDR2 is FQNEAQ (reference sequence). The DNA of the CDR3 is TGTGCCAGCAGCTATAGACCGGACAGGGGGCTGGAGACCCAGTACTTC. It translates to CASSYRPDRGLETQYF.

Only one count was recorded for this clone. V is TRBV4-3 and J is TRBJ1-2; no clear D gene. The V end was cut by 2 bases, the J end by 4 bases, with 20 bases between. From germline, CDR1 is LGHNA and CDR2 YSLEER. This CDR3 contains 17 residues. CDR3 nucleotide sequence: TGCGCCAGCAGCCAACACCTAAGAGGGTGGGAATCCTATGGCTACACCTTC. This encodes CASSQHLRGWESYGYTF.

In nucleotides, the CDR3 is TGTGCCAGCAGCTTAGACCGCCCGGGGGGTCGGCACAATGAGCAGTTCTTC. It translates to CASSLDRPGGRHNEQFF. This chain joins TRBV7-3 and TRBJ2-1, with 7 bases that match TRBD2. This CDR3 is 17 amino acids long. Germline V lookup: CDR1 SGHTA, CDR2 FQGTGA. The trim removed 2 bases at V and 5 bases at J, leaving 12 bases unmatched.

The chain recombines TRBV5-4 with TRBJ2-3; unclear D gene. V was trimmed by 2 bases and J by 1 base, leaving 2 bases between them. Germline V CDR1 and CDR2: SGHNT, YYREEE (reference sequence). This CDR3 region has 12 residues. The CDR3 coding sequence is TGTGCCAGCAGCTTCGGCACAGATACGCAGTATTTT. Protein product: CASSFGTDTQYF.

J is TRBJ1-6 and V is TRBV27; maybe TRBD1 (5 bases). Germline values: CDR1 MNHEY, CDR2 SMNVEV (reference sequence). V dropped 6 bases and J dropped 0 bases, with 12 bases sitting between them. The CDR3 extends over 16 amino acids. CDR3 nucleotides: TGTGCCAGCAGGCCAGGGCGAAGCTCCTATAATTCACCCCTCCACTTT. It encodes CASRPGRSSYNSPLHF.

The CDR3 coding sequence is TGTGCCAGCAGCTTAGGGACTAGCGGGGGCGATGAGCAGTTCTTC. Translated: CASSLGTSGGDEQFF. The rearrangement joins TRBV7-9 to TRBJ2-1; TRBD2 matches at 13 bases. The germline gives CDR1 SEHNR, CDR2 FQNEAQ (reference sequence). CDR3 length equals 15 residues. V trimming: 1 base; J trimming: 8 bases; junction bases outside the gene matches: 2.